This is a list of T cell receptor beta chains from one sample in a study of T cells after yellow fever vaccination. One entry per CDR3 protein results from TCRdb running MiXCR on the 5' RACE reads. The sample shows over 300,000 distinct CDR3 sequences, roughly 7% of them seen only once. The specimen comprised PBMCs, sampled more than 35 days after the first yellow fever vaccination. These receptor sequences come from a man in his late teens or twenties who received the YFV17D yellow fever vaccine. The CDR3 runs from the conserved cysteine through the conserved F or W. A D gene is named only where the DNA matches it firmly. Rows may omit the clone size; those that give it use once, few, many or a size class.

d_gene,abundance,j_gene,v_gene,CDR3aa,CDR3nt
NA,few,TRBJ2-2,TRBV24-1,CATGAFDGNTGELFF,TGTGCCACCGGGGCGTTTGACGGAAACACCGGGGAGCTGTTTTTT
NA,NA,TRBJ1-2,TRBV20-1,CSARGYAGPKDGYTF,TGCAGTGCTAGAGGCTACGCGGGGCCGAAGGATGGCTACACCTTC
TRBD1,few,TRBJ2-1,TRBV5-6,CASRPNRGGSYNEQFF,TGTGCCAGCAGGCCTAACAGGGGCGGTTCCTACAATGAGCAGTTCTTC
TRBD2,many,TRBJ2-5,TRBV28,CASSPPGLATQETQYF,TGTGCCAGCAGTCCGCCGGGACTAGCGACCCAAGAGACCCAGTACTTC
NA,few,TRBJ2-1,TRBV11-2,CASSLEQAKVHEQFF,TGTGCCAGCAGCTTAGAACAGGCGAAGGTCCATGAGCAGTTCTTC
NA,few,TRBJ1-2,TRBV5-1,CASSLSGRAGGYTF,TGCGCCAGCAGCTTGTCGGGCCGAGCGGGGGGCTACACCTTC
TRBD2,NA,TRBJ2-6,TRBV29-1,CSVAGGRVPPGANVLTF,TGCAGCGTTGCGGGAGGCAGGGTACCTCCTGGGGCCAACGTCCTGACTTTC
NA,NA,TRBJ2-3,TRBV20-1,CSAKKDSSTDTQYF,TGCAGTGCTAAGAAAGATTCTAGCACAGATACGCAGTATTTT
NA,few,TRBJ2-2,TRBV6-2/TRBV6-3,CASSRQAADTGELFF,TGTGCCAGCAGCCGACAGGCGGCGGACACCGGGGAGCTGTTTTTT
TRBD1,many,TRBJ2-6,TRBV10-3,CANSGTGVSGANVLTF,TGTGCCAATTCCGGGACAGGGGTCTCTGGGGCCAACGTCCTGACTTTC
NA,NA,TRBJ1-1,TRBV6-1,CASSDQLVTEAFF,TGTGCCAGCAGTGACCAGTTGGTCACTGAAGCTTTCTTT
NA,NA,TRBJ1-2,TRBV7-2,CASSPSINYGYTF,TGTGCCAGCAGCCCCAGCATAAACTATGGCTACACCTTC
TRBD2,many,TRBJ2-7,TRBV5-1,CASSSLSGGASYEQYF,TGCGCCAGCAGCTCCCTTAGCGGGGGGGCCTCCTACGAGCAGTACTTC
NA,NA,TRBJ1-4,TRBV7-8,CASSLDAGVGEKLFF,TGTGCCAGCAGCTTAGATGCAGGGGTGGGAGAAAAACTGTTTTTT
NA,many,TRBJ2-1,TRBV5-1,CASSFLSDQQFF,TGCGCCAGCAGCTTCCTCAGTGATCAACAGTTCTTC
NA,NA,TRBJ2-5,TRBV10-2,CASSECGNPREQVLRETQYF,TGCGCCAGCAGTGAATGCGGGAACCCCCGCGAACAAGTCCTCCGAGAGACCCAGTACTTC
TRBD2,NA,TRBJ2-3,TRBV5-6,CASSKLAGGADTQYF,TGTGCCAGCTCTAAACTAGCGGGGGGCGCAGATACGCAGTATTTT
NA,NA,TRBJ2-5,TRBV7-2,CASSLEVSRVTQYF,TGTGCCAGCAGCTTAGAGGTTTCGCGGGTGACCCAGTACTTC
TRBD1,few,TRBJ2-5,TRBV18,CASSPRAPGQVEETQYF,TGTGCCAGCTCACCAAGGGCCCCCGGACAGGTAGAAGAGACCCAGTACTTC
NA,few,TRBJ1-1,TRBV14,CASSQGPPRLNTEAFF,TGTGCCAGCAGCCAAGGTCCACCCAGATTGAACACTGAAGCTTTCTTT
NA,few,TRBJ2-1,TRBV7-2,CASTRAVSSYNEQFF,TGTGCCAGCACCCGAGCAGTGAGCTCCTACAATGAGCAGTTCTTC
TRBD2,many,TRBJ2-2,TRBV4-1,CASSQRTSGGPGGELFF,TGCGCCAGCAGCCAAAGGACTAGCGGGGGGCCGGGCGGGGAGCTGTTTTTT
TRBD2,NA,TRBJ2-1,TRBV7-9,CAPGGGFINEQFF,TGTGCCCCCGGGGGGGGTTTCATCAATGAGCAGTTCTTC
NA,many,TRBJ2-6,TRBV7-3,CASTTHWAARFNVLTF,TGTGCCAGCACCACCCACTGGGCAGCGAGGTTTAACGTCCTGACTTTC
NA,many,TRBJ1-6,TRBV7-2,CASSPDSNSPLHF,TGTGCCAGCAGCCCGGACAGTAATTCACCCCTCCACTTT
NA,few,TRBJ1-6,TRBV5-1,CASSPRRRASPLHF,TGCGCCAGCAGCCCACGGCGGAGAGCGTCACCCCTCCACTTT
NA,NA,TRBJ1-1,TRBV28,CARTLMNTEAFF,TGTGCCAGAACTCTAATGAACACTGAAGCTTTCTTT
TRBD2,few,TRBJ2-1,TRBV7-2,CASSPLAGGINEQFF,TGTGCCAGCAGCCCACTAGCGGGGGGGATCAATGAGCAGTTCTTC
NA,few,TRBJ2-3,TRBV7-2,CASSYPAGAGVITQYF,TGTGCCAGCAGCTACCCCGCGGGGGCGGGGGTTATTACGCAGTATTTT
TRBD2,NA,TRBJ2-3,TRBV20-1,CSASSLAGGTDTQYF,TGCAGTGCTAGTTCCCTAGCGGGGGGCACAGATACGCAGTATTTT
TRBD2,few,TRBJ2-3,TRBV23-1,CASSQVRSGDSTDTQYF,TGCGCCAGCAGTCAAGTTCGTAGCGGGGATAGCACAGATACGCAGTATTTT
NA,NA,TRBJ2-3,TRBV20-1,CSAPGVGGGSDTQYF,TGCAGTGCCCCCGGGGTGGGGGGGGGCTCAGATACGCAGTATTTT
NA,few,TRBJ2-1,TRBV12-3/TRBV12-4,CASSVSGTNNEQFF,TGTGCCAGCAGTGTATCCGGGACCAACAATGAGCAGTTCTTC
NA,NA,TRBJ2-2,TRBV18,CASSPQANTGELFF,TGTGCCAGCTCACCACAGGCGAACACCGGGGAGCTGTTTTTT
NA,few,TRBJ1-2,TRBV7-8,CASSPPGYYGYTF,TGTGCCAGCAGCCCACCAGGGTACTATGGCTACACCTTC
NA,few,TRBJ1-5,TRBV12-3/TRBV12-4,CASSLAGVNQPQHF,TGTGCCAGCAGTTTAGCCGGGGTTAATCAGCCCCAGCATTTT
NA,NA,TRBJ1-3,TRBV7-9,CASSLGWRAEAGNTIYF,TGTGCCAGCAGCTTGGGGTGGCGTGCGGAAGCTGGAAACACCATATATTTT
TRBD2,many,TRBJ2-1,TRBV7-6,CASRAGTSSYNEQFF,TGTGCCAGCAGGGCCGGGACTAGCTCGTACAATGAGCAGTTCTTC
NA,few,TRBJ1-2,TRBV20-1,CSAREGGQNGYTF,TGCAGTGCTAGAGAGGGAGGGCAGAACGGCTACACCTTC
NA,few,TRBJ2-7,TRBV20-1,CSAGIVNEQYF,TGCAGTGCTGGGATAGTGAACGAGCAGTACTTC
NA,NA,TRBJ2-1,TRBV5-5,CASSLGQPYNEQFF,TGTGCCAGCAGCTTGGGACAGCCCTACAATGAGCAGTTCTTC
NA,few,TRBJ1-5,TRBV20-1,CSARDVREGDQPQHF,TGCAGTGCTAGAGATGTTCGTGAAGGGGATCAGCCCCAGCATTTT
NA,many,TRBJ2-5,TRBV6-1,CASSEGTAGTQYF,TGTGCCAGCAGTGAAGGGACCGCCGGGACCCAGTACTTC
TRBD2,NA,TRBJ2-3,TRBV6-1,CASSLTSGVGSNTQYF,TGTGCCAGCAGTCTCACTAGCGGGGTGGGTTCGAATACGCAGTATTTT
NA,many,TRBJ2-6,TRBV4-2,CASSQGGDKGANVLTF,TGTGCCAGCAGCCAAGGGGGGGACAAGGGGGCCAACGTCCTGACTTTC
TRBD1,NA,TRBJ2-7,TRBV5-1,CASSPGDRGTEQYF,TGCGCCAGCAGCCCGGGGGACAGGGGTACCGAGCAGTACTTC
NA,NA,TRBJ2-5,TRBV15,CATSRDTGPTSGTQYF,TGTGCCACCAGCAGAGATACCGGACCCACATCGGGGACCCAGTACTTC
TRBD2,few,TRBJ2-1,TRBV3-1,CASSQDRGGVNEQFF,TGTGCCAGCAGCCAAGATCGGGGGGGGGTAAATGAGCAGTTCTTC
NA,few,TRBJ2-3,TRBV7-2,CASSLSWAAADTQYF,TGTGCCAGCAGCTTATCGTGGGCCGCCGCAGATACGCAGTATTTT